This passage covers 5 T cell receptor beta chains from one sample sequenced in a study of blood T cells in healthy people across ages (dated by TCRdb to the mid-2010s). The library was prepared using 5' RACE. Sequenced using an Illumina HiSeq 2500. A second PCR of roughly 7 to 11 cycles was performed with a sample-barcoded 5' primer and a J-beta primer mix. TCRdb passed the public sequencing reads through fastp at Q25 and MiXCR, retaining productive beta sequences. Each entry merges the rows of one CDR3 protein and shows their most common DNA and genes. Present in this sample are fewer than 800,000 distinct CDR3 sequences, 20% to 25% of which were seen just once. The ten most abundant clones make up more than 8.5% of the sample. These sequences were also reported in another study, on T cells of mothers and their children.

Sequencing was performed on blood. These receptors all come from a boy aged 10-17 years in good health.

V usage is TRBV7-9 and J usage is TRBJ2-6; D is unresolved. CDR3 length: 18 residues. Trimming shortened V by 2 bases and J by 1 base, and 15 bases separated the two germline ends. Germline V lookup: CDR1 SEHNR, CDR2 FQNEAQ (reference sequence). CDR3 coding DNA: TGTGCCAGCAGCTTAAGCCCCCAATTGGGGTCTGGGGCCAACGTCCTGACTTTC. Protein product: CASSLSPQLGSGANVLTF.

This clonotype was seen just once. The chain has TRBV12-3 or TRBV12-4 and TRBJ1-2; 9 nucleotides agree with TRBD1. Trimming at V came to 3 bases and at J to 4 bases, leaving 3 bases not matched to a gene. This CDR3 is built from 14 residues. The CDR3 reads CASSFSGQGYGYTF. CDR3 bases: TGTGCCAGCAGTTTCTCGGGACAGGGCTATGGCTACACCTTC.

The chain employs TRBV7-9 and TRBJ1-2, with a weak D call TRBD1 (6 bases). The CDR3 totals 14 residues. Germline-derived CDR1 and CDR2 are SEHNR and FQNEAQ (reference sequence). V lost 7 bases and J 5 bases, leaving 17 bases between the germline ends. CDR3 residues: CASNPQGEIYGYTF. The CDR3 nucleotides are TGTGCCAGCAACCCACAGGGAGAGATTTATGGCTACACCTTC.

This clonotype was counted between two and nine times. CDR3 loop: CASSPLGEQYF. The CDR3, as DNA: TGTGCCAGCAGCCCCCTCGGGGAGCAGTACTTC. This chain links TRBV7-9 with TRBJ2-5; tentative D call: TRBD2 (5 bases). CDR1 is SEHNR, CDR2 FQNEAQ, per germline (reference sequence). Deletions cut 5 bases from V and 11 bases from J, with 12 bases between. The CDR3 consists of 11 residues.

This clonotype has a handful of counts. The V and J genes are TRBV7-9 and TRBJ2-1; D possibly corresponds to TRBD2 (6 bases). With 5 bases removed from V and 7 bases from J, the gap between germline ends came to 15 bases. Germline V gene lookup returns CDR1 SEHNR and CDR2 FQNEAQ (reference sequence). The CDR3 length is 14 residues. This chain's CDR3 is CASSHRDFQNEQFF. In DNA form, the CDR3 reads TGTGCCAGCAGCCACCGGGACTTCCAAAATGAGCAGTTCTTC.